This TCR beta chain was recorded in a study of post-analysis software for immune sequencing data. General observations from the study: Normalized Chao1 diversity was significantly reduced in patients versus controls. Analysis by F measure revealed that same-batch samples clustered strongly together. Five TRBV segments, TRBV5-6, TRBV5-1 and TRBV20-1 among them, were found more frequent in patients than controls.

In the case of this clonotype: Its specificity is unknown.

Germline V gene data show CDR1 as LNHNV and CDR2 as YYDKDF (reference sequence). The CDR3 loop spans 13 amino acids. V was clipped by 7 bases and J by 4 bases, with 14 bases between them. Built from TCR beta cDNA, the libraries had unique molecular identifiers in them. One entry per CDR3 protein, called by TCRdb with MiXCR from the PCR reads. The profile shows roughly 400,000 distinct CDR3 sequences, 35% to 45% of them singletons. The source of this sequence is a girl aged 2 to 10 with multiple sclerosis. Source material: blood. The J gene is TRBJ2-7, the V gene TRBV15; TRBD2 might be the D (5 bases). CDR3 nucleotides: TGTGCCACCAAAATAAGCGGCGGGTACGAGCAGTACTTC. Translating it yields CATKISGGYEQYF. Drawing the rest from reference TRBV15 and TRBJ2-7, the complete variable domain is DAMVIQNPRYQVTQFGKPVTLSCSQTLNHNVMYWYQQKSSQAPKLLFHYYDKDFNNEADTPDNFQSRRPNTSFCFLDIRSPGLGDTAMYLCATKISGGYEQYFGPGTRLTVT.